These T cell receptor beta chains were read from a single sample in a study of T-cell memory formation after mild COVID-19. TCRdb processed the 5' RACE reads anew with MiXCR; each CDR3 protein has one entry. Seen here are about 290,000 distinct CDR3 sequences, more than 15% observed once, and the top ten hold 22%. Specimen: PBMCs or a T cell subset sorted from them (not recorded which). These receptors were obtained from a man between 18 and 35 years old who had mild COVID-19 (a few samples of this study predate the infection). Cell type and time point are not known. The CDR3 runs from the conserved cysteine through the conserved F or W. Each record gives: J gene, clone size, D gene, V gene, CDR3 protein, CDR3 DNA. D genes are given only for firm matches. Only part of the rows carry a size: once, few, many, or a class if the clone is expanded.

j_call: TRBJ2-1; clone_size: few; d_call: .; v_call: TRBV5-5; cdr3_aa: CASSLVWGTGNEQFF; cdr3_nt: TGTGCCAGCAGCTTGGTTTGGGGTACGGGCAATGAGCAGTTCTTC
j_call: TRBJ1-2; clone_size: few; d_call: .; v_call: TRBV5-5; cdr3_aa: CASSLFLTPYGYTF; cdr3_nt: TGTGCCAGCAGCTTGTTTCTGACGCCATATGGCTACACCTTC
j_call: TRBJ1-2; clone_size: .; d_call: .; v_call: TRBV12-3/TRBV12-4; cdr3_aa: CASSTTWGYTF; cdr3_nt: TGTGCCAGTTCGACCACTTGGGGCTACACCTTC
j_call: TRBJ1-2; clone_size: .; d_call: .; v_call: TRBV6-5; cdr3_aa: CASSYLASDYGYTF; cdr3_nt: TGTGCCAGCAGTTACCTGGCGAGTGACTATGGCTACACCTTC
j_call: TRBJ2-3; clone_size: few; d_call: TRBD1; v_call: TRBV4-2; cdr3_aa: CASSQDQDRVKDTQYF; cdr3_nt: TGTGCCAGCAGCCAAGATCAGGACAGGGTCAAGGATACGCAGTATTTT
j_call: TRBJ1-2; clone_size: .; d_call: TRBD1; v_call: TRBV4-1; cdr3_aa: CASSHPGEGGIYGYTF; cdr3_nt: TGCGCCAGCAGCCACCCCGGTGAAGGGGGCATCTATGGCTACACCTTC
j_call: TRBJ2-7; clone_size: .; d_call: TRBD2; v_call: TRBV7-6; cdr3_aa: CASSTSGGPNTYEQYF; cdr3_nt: TGTGCCAGCTCGACTAGCGGGGGGCCAAACACCTACGAGCAGTACTTC
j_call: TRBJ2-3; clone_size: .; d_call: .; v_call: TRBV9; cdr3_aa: CASSTRTDTQYF; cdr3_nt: TGTGCCAGCAGCACCCGCACAGATACGCAGTATTTT
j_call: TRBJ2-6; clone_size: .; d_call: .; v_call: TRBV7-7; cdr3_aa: CASSPTGTGANVLTF; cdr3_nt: TGTGCTAGCAGCCCTACAGGGACTGGGGCCAACGTCCTGACTTTC
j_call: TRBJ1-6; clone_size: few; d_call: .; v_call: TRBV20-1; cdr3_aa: CSAPKGTPLHF; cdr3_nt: TGCAGTGCCCCCAAAGGGACACCCCTCCACTTT
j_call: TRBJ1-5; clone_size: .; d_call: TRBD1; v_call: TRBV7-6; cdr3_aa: CASSLEGAGNQPQHF; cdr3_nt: TGTGCCAGCAGCTTAGAGGGGGCCGGCAATCAGCCCCAGCATTTT
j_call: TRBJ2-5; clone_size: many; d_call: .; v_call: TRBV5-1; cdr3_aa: CASSLDLPQETQYF; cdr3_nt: TGCGCCAGCAGCTTGGATCTCCCTCAAGAGACCCAGTACTTC
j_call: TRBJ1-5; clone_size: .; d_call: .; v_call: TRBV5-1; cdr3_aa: CASSFSPDQPQHF; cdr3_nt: TGCGCCAGCAGCTTTTCCCCTGATCAGCCCCAGCATTTT
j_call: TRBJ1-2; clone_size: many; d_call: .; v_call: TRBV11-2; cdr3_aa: CASSSGTGSGYTF; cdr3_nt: TGTGCCAGCAGCTCCGGAACAGGGTCTGGCTACACCTTC
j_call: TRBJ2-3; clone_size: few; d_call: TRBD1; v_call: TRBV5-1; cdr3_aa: CASSLGFRGQEDTDTQYF; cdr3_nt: TGCGCCAGCAGCTTGGGTTTCAGGGGGCAGGAAGACACAGATACGCAGTATTTT
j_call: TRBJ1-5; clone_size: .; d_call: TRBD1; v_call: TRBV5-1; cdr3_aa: CASSTGQSNQPQHF; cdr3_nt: TGCGCCAGCAGCACGGGACAGAGCAATCAGCCCCAGCATTTT
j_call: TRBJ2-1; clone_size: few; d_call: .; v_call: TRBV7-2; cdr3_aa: CASSLVATDDNEQFF; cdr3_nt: TGTGCCAGCAGCTTAGTGGCAACGGACGACAATGAGCAGTTCTTC
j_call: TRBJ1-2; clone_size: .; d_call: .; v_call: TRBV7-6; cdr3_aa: CASSLVPEEGYTF; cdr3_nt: TGTGCCAGCAGCTTAGTTCCAGAGGAAGGCTACACCTTC
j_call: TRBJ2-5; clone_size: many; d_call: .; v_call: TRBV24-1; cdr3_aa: CATSVSGAQETQYF; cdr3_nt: TGTGCCACCAGTGTCTCGGGGGCCCAAGAGACCCAGTACTTC
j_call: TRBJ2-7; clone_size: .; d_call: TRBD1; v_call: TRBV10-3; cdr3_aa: CAIRRQGRENEQYF; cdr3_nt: TGTGCCATCAGACGACAGGGCCGAGAGAACGAGCAGTACTTC
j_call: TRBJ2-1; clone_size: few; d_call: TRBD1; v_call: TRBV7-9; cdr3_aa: CASSAGQGVLVEQFF; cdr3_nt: TGTGCCAGCAGCGCGGGACAGGGGGTTCTCGTTGAGCAGTTCTTC
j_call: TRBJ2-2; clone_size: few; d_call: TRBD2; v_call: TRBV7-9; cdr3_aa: CASSSPGTSGAFGELFF; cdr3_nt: TGTGCCAGCAGCTCTCCCGGGACTAGCGGGGCCTTCGGGGAGCTGTTTTTT
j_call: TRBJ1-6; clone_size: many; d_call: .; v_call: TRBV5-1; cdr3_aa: CASSKRGGDSNSPLHF; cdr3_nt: TGCGCCAGCAGTAAGAGAGGGGGGGACTCTAATTCACCCCTCCACTTT
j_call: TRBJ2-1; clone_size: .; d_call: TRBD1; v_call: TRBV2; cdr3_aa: CASRRTGPGDEQFF; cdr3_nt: TGTGCCAGCCGAAGGACAGGGCCTGGGGATGAGCAGTTCTTC
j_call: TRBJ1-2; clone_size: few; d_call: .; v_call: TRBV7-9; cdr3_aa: CASRLEQSPLGYTF; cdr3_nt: TGTGCCAGCAGACTAGAACAATCCCCACTTGGCTACACCTTC
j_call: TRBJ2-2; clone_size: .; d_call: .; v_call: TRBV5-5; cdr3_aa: CASSLEWGIGELFF; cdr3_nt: TGTGCCAGCAGCTTAGAGTGGGGAATCGGGGAGCTGTTTTTT
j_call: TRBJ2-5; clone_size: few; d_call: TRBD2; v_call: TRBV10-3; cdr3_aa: CAISAGTAGDGETQYF; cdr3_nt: TGTGCCATCAGTGCCGGGACCGCGGGGGATGGGGAGACCCAGTACTTC
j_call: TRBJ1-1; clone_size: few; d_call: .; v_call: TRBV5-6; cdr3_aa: CASSYGDGQLNTEAFF; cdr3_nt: TGTGCCAGCAGCTACGGTGATGGACAGCTGAACACTGAAGCTTTCTTT
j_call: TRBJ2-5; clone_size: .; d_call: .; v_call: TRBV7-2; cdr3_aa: CASSFVSNGRETQYF; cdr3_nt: TGTGCCAGCAGCTTCGTATCTAACGGTCGAGAGACCCAGTACTTC
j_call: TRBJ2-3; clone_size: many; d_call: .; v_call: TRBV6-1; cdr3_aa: CASSERSGTQYF; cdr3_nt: TGTGCCAGCAGTGAAAGGTCAGGCACGCAGTATTTT
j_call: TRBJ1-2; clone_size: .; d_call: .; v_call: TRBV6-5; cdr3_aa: CASSSLYRGGYTF; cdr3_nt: TGTGCCAGCAGCAGCCTCTACCGAGGGGGCTACACCTTC
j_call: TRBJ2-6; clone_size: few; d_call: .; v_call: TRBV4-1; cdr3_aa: CASSQGAQNPGANVLTF; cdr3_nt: TGCGCCAGCAGCCAGGGGGCGCAAAATCCTGGGGCCAACGTCCTGACTTTC
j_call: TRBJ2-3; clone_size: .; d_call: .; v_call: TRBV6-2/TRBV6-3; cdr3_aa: CASSSVRRGADTQYF; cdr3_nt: TGTGCCAGCAGTTCGGTAAGGCGAGGCGCTGATACGCAGTATTTT
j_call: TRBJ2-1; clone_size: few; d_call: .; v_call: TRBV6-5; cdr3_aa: CASRPGAYNEQFF; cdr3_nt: TGTGCCAGCAGACCAGGGGCCTACAATGAGCAGTTCTTC
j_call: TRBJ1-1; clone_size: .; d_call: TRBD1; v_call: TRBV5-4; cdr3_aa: CASSTGGAYTEAFF; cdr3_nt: TGTGCCAGCAGTACAGGGGGCGCGTACACTGAAGCTTTCTTT
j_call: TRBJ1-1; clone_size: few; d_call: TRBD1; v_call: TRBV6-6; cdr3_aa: CASSYQQGFTEAFF; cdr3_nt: TGTGCCAGCAGTTACCAACAGGGGTTTACTGAAGCTTTCTTT
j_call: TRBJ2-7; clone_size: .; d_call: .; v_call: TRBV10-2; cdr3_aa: CASSEEAHEQYF; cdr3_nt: TGCGCCAGCAGTGAGGAGGCCCACGAGCAGTACTTC
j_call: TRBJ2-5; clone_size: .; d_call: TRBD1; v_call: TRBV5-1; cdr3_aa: CASSQGALETQYF; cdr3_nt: TGCGCCAGCAGCCAGGGGGCTCTGGAGACCCAGTACTTC
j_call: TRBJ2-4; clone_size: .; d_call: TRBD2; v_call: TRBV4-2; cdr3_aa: CASSATSGGAGKNIQYF; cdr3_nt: TGTGCCAGCAGCGCGACTAGCGGGGGGGCCGGCAAAAACATTCAGTACTTC
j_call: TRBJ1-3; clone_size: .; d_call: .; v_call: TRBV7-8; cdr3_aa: CASSQLQGSGNTIYF; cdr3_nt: TGTGCCAGCAGCCAACTGCAGGGGTCTGGAAACACCATATATTTT
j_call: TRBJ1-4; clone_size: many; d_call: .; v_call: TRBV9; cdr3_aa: CASSPSVATNEKLFF; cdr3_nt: TGTGCCAGCAGCCCCTCAGTTGCAACTAATGAAAAACTGTTTTTT
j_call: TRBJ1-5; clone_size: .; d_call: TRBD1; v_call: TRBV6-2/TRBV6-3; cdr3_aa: CASGSGTGGTQPQHF; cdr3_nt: TGTGCCAGCGGCTCCGGGACAGGGGGCACTCAGCCCCAGCATTTT
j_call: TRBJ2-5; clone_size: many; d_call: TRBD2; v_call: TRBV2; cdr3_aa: CASSEVLAGAQETQYF; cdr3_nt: TGTGCCAGCAGTGAAGTTCTAGCGGGGGCCCAAGAGACCCAGTACTTC
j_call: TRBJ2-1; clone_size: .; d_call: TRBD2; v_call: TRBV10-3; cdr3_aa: CATGPGLPTYNEQFF; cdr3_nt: TGTGCCACTGGCCCGGGACTACCCACCTACAATGAGCAGTTCTTC
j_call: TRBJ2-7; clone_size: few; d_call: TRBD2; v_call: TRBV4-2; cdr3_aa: CASSQGYPGGLDEQYF; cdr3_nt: TGTGCCAGCAGCCAAGGTTACCCGGGGGGGCTCGACGAGCAGTACTTC
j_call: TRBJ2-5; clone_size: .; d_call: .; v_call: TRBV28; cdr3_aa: CASSDYQETQYF; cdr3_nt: TGTGCCAGCAGCGACTATCAAGAGACCCAGTACTTC
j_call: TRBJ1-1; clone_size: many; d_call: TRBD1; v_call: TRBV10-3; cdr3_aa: CAISDKQGGYTEAFF; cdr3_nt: TGTGCCATCAGTGATAAACAGGGGGGCTACACTGAAGCTTTCTTT
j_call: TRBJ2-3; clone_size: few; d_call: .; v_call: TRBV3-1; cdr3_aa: CASSRNPGGPDTQYF; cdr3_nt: TGTGCCAGCAGCCGGAACCCCGGGGGCCCAGATACGCAGTATTTT
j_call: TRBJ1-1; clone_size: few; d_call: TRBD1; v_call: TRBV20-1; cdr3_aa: CSAPDRGPEAFF; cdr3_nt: TGCAGTGCTCCCGACAGGGGCCCTGAAGCTTTCTTT
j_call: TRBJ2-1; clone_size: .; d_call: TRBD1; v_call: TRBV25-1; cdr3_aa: CASNRGNEQFF; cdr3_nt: TGTGCCAGCAACAGGGGGAATGAGCAGTTCTTC
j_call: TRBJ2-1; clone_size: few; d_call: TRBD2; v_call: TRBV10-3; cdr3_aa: CAISPGLAGSSYNEQFF; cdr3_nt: TGTGCCATCAGTCCCGGACTAGCGGGGAGCTCCTACAATGAGCAGTTCTTC
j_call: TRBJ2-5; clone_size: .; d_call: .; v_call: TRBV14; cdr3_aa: CASSRRDSLPQETQYF; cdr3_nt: TGTGCCAGCAGCCGGAGGGACTCTCTCCCCCAAGAGACCCAGTACTTC
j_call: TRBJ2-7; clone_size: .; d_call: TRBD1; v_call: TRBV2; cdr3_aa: CASSGDRGPTYEQYF; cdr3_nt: TGTGCCAGCAGTGGGGACAGGGGGCCAACCTACGAGCAGTACTTC
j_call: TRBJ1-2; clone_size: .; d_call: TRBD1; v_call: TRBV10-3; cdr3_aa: CAISGGAGYGYTF; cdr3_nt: TGTGCCATCTCAGGGGGCGCGGGCTATGGCTACACCTTC
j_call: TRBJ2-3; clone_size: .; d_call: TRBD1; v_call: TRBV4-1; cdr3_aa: CASSQYPGQVHPEADTQYF; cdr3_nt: TGCGCCAGCAGCCAATACCCGGGACAGGTTCACCCTGAGGCAGATACGCAGTATTTT
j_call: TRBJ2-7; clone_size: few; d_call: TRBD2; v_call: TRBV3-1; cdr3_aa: CASSTGTISPYEQYF; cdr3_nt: TGTGCCAGCAGCACCGGGACTATTAGTCCCTACGAGCAGTACTTC
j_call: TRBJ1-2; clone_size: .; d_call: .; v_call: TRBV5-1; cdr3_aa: CASSWEAFYGYTF; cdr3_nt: TGCGCCAGCAGCTGGGAGGCCTTCTATGGCTACACCTTC
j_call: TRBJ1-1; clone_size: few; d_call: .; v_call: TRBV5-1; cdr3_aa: CASSTGMDTEAFF; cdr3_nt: TGCGCCAGCAGTACAGGAATGGACACTGAAGCTTTCTTT